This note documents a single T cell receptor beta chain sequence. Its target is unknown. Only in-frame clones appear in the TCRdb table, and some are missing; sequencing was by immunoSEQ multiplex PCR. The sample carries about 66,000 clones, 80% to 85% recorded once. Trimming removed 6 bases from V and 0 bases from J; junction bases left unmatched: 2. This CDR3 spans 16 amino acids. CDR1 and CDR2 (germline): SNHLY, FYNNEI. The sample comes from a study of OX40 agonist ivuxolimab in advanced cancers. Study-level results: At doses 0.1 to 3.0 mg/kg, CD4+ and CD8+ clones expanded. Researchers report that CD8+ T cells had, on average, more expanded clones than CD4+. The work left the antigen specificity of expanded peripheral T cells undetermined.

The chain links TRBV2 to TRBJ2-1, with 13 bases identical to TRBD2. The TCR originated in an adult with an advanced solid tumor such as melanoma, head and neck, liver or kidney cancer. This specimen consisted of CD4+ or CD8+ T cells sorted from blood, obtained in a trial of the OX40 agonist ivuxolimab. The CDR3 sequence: CASRRTSGSSYNEQFF. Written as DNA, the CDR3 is TGTGCCAGCAGGAGGACTAGCGGGAGCTCCTACAATGAGCAGTTCTTC.